A single sample is the source of the 22 T cell receptor beta chains below, sequenced in a study of patients and donors after allogeneic stem cell transplantation. TCRdb fed the RT-PCR reads into MiXCR, producing one record per CDR3 protein. The sample has approximately 150,000 distinct CDR3 sequences, roughly 30% seen once. Sequencing was done on a sample of blood, either unsorted or a sorted T cell fraction (not recorded which). The receptor source for this set is a human donor who was either an allogeneic HSCT recipient or a stem cell or donor lymphocyte infusion donor (not recorded which). It is not recorded whose cells these are; they may come from a transplant donor.

The genes are TRBV5-1 and TRBJ2-7; 8 positions agree with TRBD2. V trimming: 4 bases; J trimming: 2 bases; junction bases outside the gene matches: 5. CDR1 is SGHRS, CDR2 YFSETQ, per germline. The CDR3 totals 14 residues. The CDR3 spells CASSLREGPYEQYF. DNA for the CDR3: TGCGCCAGCAGCCTCCGGGAGGGACCCTACGAGCAGTACTTC.

This clonotype was seen a handful of times. The chain uses TRBV7-6 and TRBJ2-1; 9 bases agree with TRBD2. Germline CDR1 SGHVS, CDR2 FNYEAQ. V lost 0 bases and J lost 9; bases outside the gene matches: 9. This CDR3 is 16 amino acids long. The CDR3: CASSLARSGRQGEQFF. The CDR3 coding sequence is TGTGCCAGCAGCTTAGCTCGTAGCGGGAGACAGGGTGAGCAGTTCTTC.

This clonotype has just a few counts. The chain couples TRBV20-1 to TRBJ2-2; 11 bases match TRBD1. CDR1 is DFQATT and CDR2 is SNEGSKA in the germline V gene (reference sequence). J gave up 1 base and V 5 bases, and 12 bases lay outside the gene matches. This CDR3 comprises 18 residues. Written as DNA, the CDR3 is TGCAGTGCTTCGACCCTTTGGACAGGGGGCGTGAACACCGGGGAGCTGTTTTTT. Its translation is CSASTLWTGGVNTGELFF.

The chain combines TRBV12-3 or TRBV12-4 with TRBJ1-5; 9 nucleotides line up with TRBD1. The CDR3 has 16 amino acids. Trimming cost V 6 bases and J 0 bases; bases outside gene matches: 6. CDR3 amino acids: CASSPRDRVSNQPQHF. The CDR3 region has the DNA TGTGCCAGCAGCCCACGGGACAGGGTTAGCAATCAGCCCCAGCATTTT.

This chain links TRBV7-2 with TRBJ2-1; D is unresolved. The CDR3 has 13 residues. Per germline, CDR1 SGHTA and CDR2 FQGNSA. V was cut by 2 bases and J by 4 bases, with 6 bases left in between. The CDR3 region has the DNA TGTGCCAGCAGCTTACGTCAGTACAATGAGCAGTTCTTC. Its translation is CASSLRQYNEQFF.

This clonotype was detected many times. The genes are TRBV10-1 and TRBJ1-1; tentative D call: TRBD1 (6 bases). This CDR3 is built from 14 residues. CDR1 is WNHNN, CDR2 SYGVQD, per germline (reference sequence). V gave up 4 bases and J gave up 4 bases, with 13 bases separating them. The chain's CDR3 is CASSAGTSPTEAFF. The CDR3 DNA reads as TGCGCCAGCAGTGCCGGGACAAGCCCCACTGAAGCTTTCTTT.

In this sample, this clonotype turned up many times. This chain links TRBV27 with TRBJ1-5; TRBD1 aligns across 8 bases. CDR1 MNHEY and CDR2 SMNVEV come from the germline V gene (reference sequence). CDR3 length: 14 residues. The V and J ends lost 5 bases and 4 bases, in that order; junction bases with no gene match: 4. The CDR3 loop is CASSPDRENQPQHF. The CDR3 coding sequence is TGTGCCAGCAGTCCGGACAGGGAAAATCAGCCCCAGCATTTT.

The chain joins TRBV5-1 to TRBJ2-2, with 8 bases aligning to TRBD1. Looked up from germline, CDR1 is SGHRS and CDR2 is YFSETQ. With V trimmed by 3 bases and J by 6 bases, 10 bases remained unmatched. This CDR3 contains 16 residues. The CDR3 sequence: CASSYAGTGLAGELFF. Here the CDR3 DNA reads TGCGCCAGCAGCTATGCCGGGACAGGATTGGCCGGGGAGCTGTTTTTT.

This sequence joins TRBV4-3 and TRBJ1-4, with D tentatively TRBD1 (6 bases). Germline CDR1 reads LGHNA; CDR2 reads YSLEER. The CDR3 contains 16 residues. V gave up 2 bases and J gave up 8 bases, with 18 bases separating them. The CDR3 region is CASSQPTQGKGEKLFF. The CDR3 nucleotides are TGCGCCAGCAGCCAACCTACACAGGGTAAAGGGGAAAAACTGTTTTTT.

The chain uses TRBV6-2 or TRBV6-3 and TRBJ2-2; D gene unclear. V lost 0 bases to trimming and J lost 6 bases, with 23 bases between them. CDR3 size: 19 residues. Per the germline V gene, CDR1 is MNHEY and CDR2 is SVGEGT. CDR3 sequence reads: CASSYSKPFGLESSGELFF. CDR3 in DNA: TGTGCCAGCAGTTACTCGAAACCTTTTGGGCTAGAGTCATCCGGGGAGCTGTTTTTT.

This clonotype was counted ten times or more. The chain combines TRBV6-5 with TRBJ1-5, with TRBD1 matching 8 bases. Germline CDR1 reads MNHEY; CDR2 reads SVGAGI. J gave up 5 bases and V 4 bases, and 10 bases lay outside the gene matches. The CDR3 consists of 16 residues. Here the CDR3 reads CASSSGGYGPHQPQHF. CDR3 sequence (DNA): TGTGCCAGCAGTTCAGGGGGCTACGGTCCCCATCAGCCCCAGCATTTT.

This clonotype has just a few counts. The chain is built from TRBV27 and TRBJ1-5, with D tentatively TRBD1 (5 bases). CDR1 MNHEY and CDR2 SMNVEV come from the germline V gene (reference sequence). The CDR3 totals 18 residues. The ends were cut back, 5 bases at V and 0 bases at J, with 20 bases in the middle. CDR3 loop: CASSPISSGLFSNQPQHF. CDR3 sequence (DNA): TGTGCCAGCAGTCCCATATCTTCGGGACTCTTTAGCAATCAGCCCCAGCATTTT.

Here the CDR3 reads CSVAIGIGELFF. Written as DNA, the CDR3 is TGCAGCGTTGCTATAGGGATCGGGGAGCTGTTTTTT. The chain links TRBV29-1 to TRBJ2-2; D not certain. The CDR3 loop spans 12 amino acids. Trimming removed 4 bases at V and 7 bases at J, with 10 bases between. Germline V gene lookup returns CDR1 SQVTM and CDR2 ANQGSEA.

This rearrangement joins TRBV5-8 to TRBJ2-5; the match to TRBD2 covers 7 bases. Germline assignment: CDR1 SGHTS and CDR2 YDEGEE. The CDR3 contains 14 residues. J was trimmed by 5 bases and V by 4 bases; bases with no gene match: 8. In DNA form, the CDR3 reads TGTGCCAGCAGCCCGACTAGCCCCACCGAGACCCAGTACTTC. Encoded protein: CASSPTSPTETQYF.

This clonotype was observed many times. The rearrangement uses TRBV20-1 and TRBJ1-5; D may be TRBD1 (5 bases). Per the germline V gene, CDR1 is DFQATT and CDR2 is SNEGSKA (reference sequence). CDR3 length: 14 amino acids. V dropped 4 bases and J dropped 0 bases, with 10 bases sitting between them. DNA for the CDR3: TGCAGTGCTATGGGGCAGTATAGCAATCAGCCCCAGCATTTT. Residues: CSAMGQYSNQPQHF.

The V call is TRBV30, the J call TRBJ1-1, with a tentative D call TRBD1 (5 bases). V shed 5 bases and J shed 4 bases, with 8 bases lying between them. This CDR3 region has 11 residues. Germline V CDR1 and CDR2: GTSNPN, SVGIG (reference sequence). The CDR3 DNA follows: TGTGCCTGGGGGGGGTCCACTGAAGCTTTCTTT. Translating gives CAWGGSTEAFF.

The gene calls are TRBV7-2 and TRBJ1-5; D unresolved. Trimming took 1 base from V and 0 from J, leaving 7 bases between them. This CDR3 region has 15 residues. From germline, CDR1 is SGHTA and CDR2 FQGNSA. The CDR3 DNA sequence: TGTGCCAGCAGCTTAGTAAGTGTTAGCAATCAGCCCCAGCATTTT. It translates to CASSLVSVSNQPQHF.

This rearrangement joins TRBV10-3 to TRBJ2-7, with TRBD1 identical over 7 bases. J was trimmed by 5 bases and V by 6 bases; bases with no gene match: 7. CDR1 ENHRY and CDR2 SYGVKD come from the germline V gene. The CDR3 extends over 13 amino acids. CDR3 residues: CAISRQGLHEQYF. Written as DNA, the CDR3 is TGTGCCATCAGCCGACAGGGCCTACACGAGCAGTACTTC.

The chain links TRBV5-1 to TRBJ1-2; tentatively, D is TRBD1 (6 bases). The CDR3 sequence is 13 residues long. Trimming cost V 4 bases and J 11 bases, with 18 bases left between them. Germline V gene sequence: CDR1 SGHRS, CDR2 YFSETQ. CDR3 sequence reads: CASSGGPADSYTF. The CDR3 nucleotides read TGCGCCAGCAGCGGGGGGCCGGCGGATAGTTACACCTTC. The full variable domain, completed using reference TRBV5-1 and TRBJ1-2, is KAGVTQTPRYLIKTRGQQVTLSCSPISGHRSVSWYQQTPGQGLQFLFEYFSETQRNKGNFPGRFSGRQFSNSRSEMNVSTLELGDSALYLCASSGGPADSYTFGSGTRLTVV.

This clonotype has more than one count but fewer than ten. The J gene is TRBJ1-1, the V gene TRBV28; TRBD1 might be the D (5 bases). V was shortened by 6 bases and J by 7 bases, with 15 bases between the two germline ends. CDR1 is MDHEN and CDR2 is SYDVKM in the germline V gene. This CDR3 spans 13 amino acids. CDR3 sequence (DNA): TGTGCCAGCAGCAGTCCAGGGTTCCGTGAAGCTTTCTTT. It is translated as CASSSPGFREAFF.

The chain is built from TRBV20-1 and TRBJ2-7, with 13 nucleotides matching TRBD2. V trimming: 2 bases; J trimming: 6 bases; junction bases outside the gene matches: 4. This CDR3 contains 14 residues. From germline, CDR1 is DFQATT and CDR2 SNEGSKA (reference sequence). The CDR3 DNA is TGCAGTGCTAGAACTAGCGGGAGGGCCATCGAGCAGTACTTC. Its protein product is CSARTSGRAIEQYF.

This clonotype was detected only a few times. The V gene is TRBV6-1, the J gene TRBJ2-3, with D perhaps matching TRBD2 (6 bases). The germline gives CDR1 MNHNS, CDR2 SASEGT. V was shortened by 3 bases and J by 0 bases, with 7 bases between the two germline ends. The CDR3 runs 14 residues. CDR3 in amino acids: CASSDGGSTDTQYF. CDR3 sequence (DNA): TGTGCCAGCAGTGATGGGGGGAGCACAGATACGCAGTATTTT.